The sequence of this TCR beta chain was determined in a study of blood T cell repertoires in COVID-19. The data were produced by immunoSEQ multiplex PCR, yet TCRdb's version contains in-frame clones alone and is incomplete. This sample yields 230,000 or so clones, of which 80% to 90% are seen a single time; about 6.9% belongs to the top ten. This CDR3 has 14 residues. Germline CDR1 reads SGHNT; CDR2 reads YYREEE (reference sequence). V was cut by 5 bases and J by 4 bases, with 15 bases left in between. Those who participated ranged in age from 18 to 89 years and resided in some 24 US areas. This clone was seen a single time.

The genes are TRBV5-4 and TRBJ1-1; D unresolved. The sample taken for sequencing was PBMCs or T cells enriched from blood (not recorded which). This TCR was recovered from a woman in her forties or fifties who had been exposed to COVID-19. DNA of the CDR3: TGTGCCAGCAGTAAGGGAGGATCGCTCACTGAAGCTTTCTTT. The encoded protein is CASSKGGSLTEAFF. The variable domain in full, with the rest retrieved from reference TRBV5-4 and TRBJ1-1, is ETGVTQSPTHLIKTRGQQVTLRCSSQSGHNTVSWYQQALGQGPQFIFQYYREEENGRGNFPPRFSGLQFPNYSSELNVNALELDDSALYLCASSKGGSLTEAFFGQGTRLTVV.